These 10 T cell receptor beta chains came from one sample sequenced in a study of T cells in localized non-small cell lung cancer. Repertoires were generated with immunoSEQ multiplex PCR, while TCRdb's copy carries only in-frame clones and drops some. The sample contains 20,000 to 25,000 clones, roughly 84% of which appear only once. The sample here was peripheral blood, taken before any cancer treatment. Receptors originate from a man aged 35-69 years with stage I lung adenocarcinoma.

This clone has only one observation. The rearrangement uses TRBV5-8 and TRBJ2-5, with 12 bases matching TRBD1. This CDR3 has 15 amino acids. V lost 0 bases to trimming and J lost 4 bases; unmatched junction nucleotides: 1. Germline V gives CDR1 SGHTS, CDR2 YDEGEE. CDR3: CASSLVGQGAETQYF. In DNA, the CDR3 is TGTGCCAGCAGCTTGGTGGGACAGGGGGCAGAGACCCAGTACTTC.

The rearrangement joins TRBV28 to TRBJ1-5; TRBD1 might be the D (5 bases). The germline V gene has CDR1 MDHEN and CDR2 SYDVKM. This CDR3 region has 19 residues. The V end was cut by 3 bases, the J end by 0 bases, with 21 bases between. The CDR3: CASSFSRGFGGFSNQPQHF. In DNA form, the CDR3 reads TGTGCCAGCAGTTTCTCGCGGGGCTTCGGCGGGTTTAGCAATCAGCCCCAGCATTTT.

The rearrangement uses TRBV6-6 and TRBJ1-1; 7 nucleotides line up with TRBD1. Germline CDR1 is MNHNY and CDR2 is SVGAGI (reference sequence). The CDR3 sequence is 15 residues long. J was trimmed by 0 bases and V by 2 bases; bases with no gene match: 3. This CDR3 is CASSYDRDVNTEAFF. CDR3 sequence (DNA): TGTGCCAGCAGTTACGACAGGGACGTGAACACTGAAGCTTTCTTT.

This rearrangement joins TRBV6-6 to TRBJ2-4; D uncertain. CDR1 is MNHNY and CDR2 is SVGAGI in the germline V gene (reference sequence). The V end was cut by 6 bases, the J end by 10 bases, with 16 bases between. The CDR3 consists of 13 residues. CDR3 loop: CASSLDRTTIQYF. Here the CDR3 DNA reads TGTGCCAGCAGCTTGGATAGGACGACGATTCAGTACTTC.

The gene calls are TRBV18 and TRBJ2-2; 14 nucleotides line up with TRBD2. This CDR3 has 17 amino acids. The V segment lost 6 bases and the J segment 5 bases; nucleotides outside the gene matches: 8. Germline assignment: CDR1 KGHSH and CDR2 LQKENI. In DNA, the CDR3 is TGTGCCAGCTCCTTGGGACTAGCGGGAGTGTGGACCGGGGAGCTGTTTTTT. Its protein product is CASSLGLAGVWTGELFF.

This chain uses TRBV4-1 with TRBJ2-7; D gene uncertain. V was pared by 0 bases and J by 2 bases, with 14 bases between. CDR1 and CDR2 (germline): MGHRA, YSYEKL. The length of the CDR3 is 16 residues. This CDR3 reads CASSQESLGPTYEQYF. DNA for the CDR3: TGCGCCAGCAGCCAAGAATCCCTCGGACCTACCTACGAGCAGTACTTC.

This chain links TRBV9 with TRBJ2-7; the match to TRBD2 covers 10 bases. The length of the CDR3 is 15 residues. With 0 bases clipped from V and 2 bases from J, the junction kept 2 bases outside the gene matches. The germline V gene has CDR1 SGDLS and CDR2 YYNGEE. The CDR3 DNA reads TGTGCCAGCAGCGTAGCTAGCGGGGGACCCTACGAGCAGTACTTC. It encodes CASSVASGGPYEQYF.

The J gene is TRBJ2-5, the V gene TRBV5-1, with D possibly being TRBD2 (5 bases). This CDR3 has 14 amino acids. V was clipped by 6 bases and J by 2 bases, with 14 bases between them. The germline V gene encodes CDR1 SGHRS and CDR2 YFSETQ. This CDR3 reads CASTPGNLQETQYF. For the CDR3, the DNA is TGCGCCAGCACCCCGGGGAATCTGCAAGAGACCCAGTACTTC.

The gene calls are TRBV19 and TRBJ2-5; 8 positions match TRBD1. J lost 2 bases, V lost 1 base, and 3 bases had no gene match. CDR1 LNHDA and CDR2 SQIVND come from the germline V gene (reference sequence). The CDR3 runs to 15 residues. CDR3 in DNA: TGTGCCAGTAGTATAGGTTACAGGGGGCAAGAGACCCAGTACTTC. Translated: CASSIGYRGQETQYF.

V is TRBV6-5 and J is TRBJ2-2, with D tentatively TRBD2 (6 bases). The V end lost 6 bases, the J end lost 1 base, and 12 bases lay between the germline ends. The CDR3 is 15 residues long. Germline V gene lookup returns CDR1 MNHEY and CDR2 SVGAGI. CDR3 amino acids: CASRRAGWNTGELFF. In nucleotides, the CDR3 is TGTGCCAGCAGACGAGCGGGCTGGAACACCGGGGAGCTGTTTTTT.